The next 9 T cell receptor beta chains were all read from a single sample in a study of blood T cell repertoires in COVID-19. The table came from immunoSEQ multiplex PCR; TCRdb's copy has only in-frame clones and leaves some out. The table shows about 270,000 clones, with about nine tenths occurring only once. Sequencing was performed on PBMCs or T cells enriched from blood (not recorded which). These TCRs come from a woman aged 18-35 years who had recovered from COVID-19.

As regards this clone: Other DNA sequences of this sample code for an identical CDR3. V usage is TRBV30 and J usage is TRBJ2-1, with D maybe TRBD2 (7 bases). The CDR3 spans 14 residues. V lost 3 bases, J lost 6 bases, and 15 bases lay in between. Germline V lookup: CDR1 GTSNPN, CDR2 SVGIG (reference sequence). The CDR3 nucleotides read TGTGCCTGGAGCGTTGGGGGGGGGCTCAATGAGCAGTTCTTC. Residues: CAWSVGGGLNEQFF.

J is TRBJ2-1 and V is TRBV27; 11 bases are shared with TRBD2. J was trimmed by 0 bases and V by 6 bases; bases with no gene match: 16. CDR3 length: 20 amino acids. Germline CDR1 is MNHEY and CDR2 is SMNVEV (reference sequence). The CDR3 region is CASSPSPGLAVPSSYNEQFF. The DNA of the CDR3 is TGTGCCAGCAGCCCATCTCCGGGACTAGCGGTACCGAGCTCCTACAATGAGCAGTTCTTC.

The chain recombines TRBV7-9 with TRBJ1-5; D gene unclear. The V gene's germline CDR1 is SEHNR and CDR2 FQNEAQ (reference sequence). The CDR3 is made up of 13 amino acids. V was pared by 4 bases and J by 4 bases, with 8 bases between. The CDR3 sequence: CASSSTENQPQHF. The CDR3 DNA sequence: TGTGCCAGCAGCTCCACAGAGAATCAGCCCCAGCATTTT.

The chain employs TRBV4-3 and TRBJ1-5; TRBD1 aligns across 7 bases. After removal of 9 bases from V and 6 bases from J, the junction contained 11 bases not matched to a gene. Germline V gene data show CDR1 as LGHNA and CDR2 as YSLEER. This CDR3 is built from 14 residues. The CDR3 is CASSGTVVGQPQHF. In DNA, the CDR3 is TGCGCCAGTTCCGGGACAGTGGTGGGTCAGCCCCAGCATTTT.

The genes are TRBV2 and TRBJ1-6; 7 bases agree with TRBD1. V lost 7 bases, J lost 7 bases, and 10 bases stayed unmatched. Germline CDR1 and CDR2: SNHLY and FYNNEI. This CDR3 spans 15 amino acids. The CDR3 sequence is CASTQTGTNNSPLHF. CDR3 sequence (DNA): TGTGCCAGCACCCAGACAGGGACAAACAATTCACCCCTCCACTTT.

This clone has a single count. The chain carries TRBV6-5 and TRBJ2-7, with TRBD1 matching 7 bases. Germline CDR1 and CDR2: MNHEY and SVGAGI. J lost 2 bases, V lost 4 bases, and 2 bases had no gene match. The CDR3 has 13 amino acids. The CDR3: CASSSRGTYEQYF. In nucleotides, the CDR3 is TGTGCCAGCAGTTCCAGGGGGACCTACGAGCAGTACTTC.

The V call is TRBV28, the J call TRBJ2-7; 9 positions agree with TRBD2. V shed 3 bases, J shed 2 bases, and the junction held 2 bases outside the gene matches. Per the germline V gene, CDR1 is MDHEN and CDR2 is SYDVKM. The CDR3 extends over 14 amino acids. The CDR3 loop is CASSFLAGAYEQYF. The CDR3 DNA reads as TGTGCCAGCAGTTTCTTAGCGGGGGCCTACGAGCAGTACTTC.

This clone was counted once. V usage is TRBV27 and J usage is TRBJ2-7, with TRBD1 matching over 9 bases. Trimming cost V 2 bases and J 3 bases; bases outside gene matches: 5. CDR3 length: 15 amino acids. The V gene's germline CDR1 is MNHEY and CDR2 SMNVEV (reference sequence). CDR3 region: CASSLPGQGFYEQYF. Here the CDR3 DNA reads TGTGCCAGCAGTTTACCGGGACAGGGTTTCTACGAGCAGTACTTC.

The chain uses TRBV28 and TRBJ1-1, with D perhaps matching TRBD1 (5 bases). CDR3 size: 10 residues. Trimming cost V 8 bases and J 10 bases, with 11 bases left between them. Germline assignment: CDR1 MDHEN and CDR2 SYDVKM. The CDR3 bases are TGTGCCAGCTCAGGGTACGGAGCTTTCTTT. As protein: CASSGYGAFF.